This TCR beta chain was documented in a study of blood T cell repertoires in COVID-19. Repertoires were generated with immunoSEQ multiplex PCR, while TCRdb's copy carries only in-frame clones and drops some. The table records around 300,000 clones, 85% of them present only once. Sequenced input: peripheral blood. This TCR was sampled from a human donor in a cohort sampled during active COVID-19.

CDR3 loop: CASRLSGLSNEKLFF. As DNA, the CDR3 is TGTGCCAGCAGGCTCAGCGGATTAAGTAATGAAAAACTGTTTTTT. V and J are TRBV27 and TRBJ1-4; D not resolved. Per germline, CDR1 MNHEY and CDR2 SMNVEV (reference sequence). CDR3 length equals 15 residues. Trimming stripped 6 bases from V and 4 bases from J, with 15 bases between.